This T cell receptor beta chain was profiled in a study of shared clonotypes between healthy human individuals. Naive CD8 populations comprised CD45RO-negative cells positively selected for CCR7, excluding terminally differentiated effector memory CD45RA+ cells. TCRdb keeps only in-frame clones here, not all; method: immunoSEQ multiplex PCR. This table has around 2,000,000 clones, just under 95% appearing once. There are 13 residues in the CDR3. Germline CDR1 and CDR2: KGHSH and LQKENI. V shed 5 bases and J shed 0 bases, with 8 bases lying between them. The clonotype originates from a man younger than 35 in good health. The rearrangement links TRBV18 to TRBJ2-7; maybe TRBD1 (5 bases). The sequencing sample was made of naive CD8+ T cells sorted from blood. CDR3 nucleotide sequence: TGTGCCAGCTCATCGACAGACTCCTACGAGCAGTACTTC. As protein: CASSSTDSYEQYF.